This is a list of T cell receptor beta chains from one sample in a study of T cells in Graves' hyperthyroidism and ophthalmopathy. TCRdb processed the multiplex PCR reads anew with MiXCR; each CDR3 protein has one entry. Of 350,000 to 450,000 distinct CDR3 sequences in the sample, about 15% were seen once. The sample taken for sequencing was blood. Receptors were obtained from a woman between 55 and 75 years old with Graves' hyperthyroidism. Both conserved end residues are part of each CDR3. A D gene is named only where the DNA matches it firmly. Clone size is stated in some rows and not others, as once, few, many or a class when expanded.

d_gene: TRBD1
j_gene: TRBJ2-2
v_gene: TRBV5-1
abundance: many
CDR3aa: CASSVETGAPGELFF
CDR3nt: TGCGCCAGCAGCGTCGAAACAGGGGCCCCAGGGGAGCTGTTTTTT

d_gene: .
j_gene: TRBJ1-1
v_gene: TRBV19
abundance: many
CDR3aa: CASTSAGNTEAFF
CDR3nt: TGTGCCAGTACCTCGGCAGGGAACACTGAAGCTTTCTTT

d_gene: TRBD1
j_gene: TRBJ2-1
v_gene: TRBV9
abundance: many
CDR3aa: CASSVQDRGRILHNEQFF
CDR3nt: TGTGCCAGCAGCGTACAGGACAGGGGGCGTATATTACACAATGAGCAGTTCTTC

d_gene: .
j_gene: TRBJ1-6
v_gene: TRBV20-1
abundance: .
CDR3aa: CSADSARGNSPLHF
CDR3nt: TGCAGTGCTGACTCTGCCAGGGGCAATTCACCCCTCCACTTT

d_gene: .
j_gene: TRBJ2-1
v_gene: TRBV24-1
abundance: few
CDR3aa: CATSDSRSGASYNEQFF
CDR3nt: TGTGCCACCAGTGATTCGAGAAGCGGCGCCTCCTACAATGAGCAGTTCTTC

d_gene: .
j_gene: TRBJ1-2
v_gene: TRBV19
abundance: many
CDR3aa: CASSISAGTGYGYTF
CDR3nt: TGTGCCAGTAGTATATCAGCAGGGACGGGCTATGGCTACACCTTC

d_gene: .
j_gene: TRBJ2-1
v_gene: TRBV13
abundance: .
CDR3aa: CASSLGLQNEQFF
CDR3nt: TGTGCCAGCAGCTTAGGCCTGCAGAATGAGCAGTTCTTC

d_gene: TRBD2
j_gene: TRBJ2-1
v_gene: TRBV3-1
abundance: many
CDR3aa: CASSPTQREAGYNEQFF
CDR3nt: TGTGCCAGCAGCCCAACCCAGCGGGAGGCGGGCTACAATGAGCAGTTCTTC

d_gene: .
j_gene: TRBJ2-1
v_gene: TRBV24-1
abundance: many
CDR3aa: CATSDLGQNGHEQFF
CDR3nt: TGTGCCACCAGTGATTTGGGACAAAATGGCCATGAGCAGTTCTTC

d_gene: .
j_gene: TRBJ2-7
v_gene: TRBV11-2
abundance: many
CDR3aa: CASGFWGAYEQYF
CDR3nt: TGTGCCAGCGGTTTCTGGGGAGCCTACGAGCAGTACTTC

d_gene: TRBD2
j_gene: TRBJ2-1
v_gene: TRBV7-8
abundance: many
CDR3aa: CASRIRTSPRDEQFF
CDR3nt: TGTGCCAGCAGAATTAGGACTAGTCCTAGGGATGAGCAGTTCTTC

d_gene: .
j_gene: TRBJ1-2
v_gene: TRBV2
abundance: .
CDR3aa: CASSEASGLVSYGYTF
CDR3nt: TGTGCCAGCAGTGAAGCGTCGGGTTTGGTGTCCTATGGCTACACCTTC

d_gene: .
j_gene: TRBJ1-2
v_gene: TRBV7-9
abundance: .
CDR3aa: CASSTYGRLNYGYTF
CDR3nt: TGTGCCAGCAGCACTTACGGGAGACTTAACTATGGCTACACCTTC

d_gene: .
j_gene: TRBJ2-7
v_gene: TRBV30
abundance: few
CDR3aa: CAWSGASYEQYF
CDR3nt: TGTGCCTGGAGTGGGGCCTCCTACGAGCAGTACTTC

d_gene: TRBD2
j_gene: TRBJ2-7
v_gene: TRBV30
abundance: many
CDR3aa: CAWAISGIYEQYF
CDR3nt: TGTGCCTGGGCCATTAGCGGGATCTACGAGCAGTACTTC

d_gene: .
j_gene: TRBJ1-6
v_gene: TRBV30
abundance: many
CDR3aa: CAWTIGNSPLHF
CDR3nt: TGTGCCTGGACGATCGGTAATTCACCCCTCCACTTT

d_gene: TRBD2
j_gene: TRBJ2-7
v_gene: TRBV27
abundance: many
CDR3aa: CASSPGGGRVTYEQYF
CDR3nt: TGTGCCAGCAGTCCCGGGGGGGGGAGGGTGACCTACGAGCAGTACTTC

d_gene: .
j_gene: TRBJ2-5
v_gene: TRBV12-3/TRBV12-4
abundance: .
CDR3aa: CASSLSGRERAGKTQYF
CDR3nt: TGTGCCAGCAGTTTATCCGGCCGGGAGCGTGCGGGGAAGACCCAGTACTTC

d_gene: .
j_gene: TRBJ1-4
v_gene: TRBV7-6
abundance: few
CDR3aa: CASSLGGTEKLFF
CDR3nt: TGTGCCAGCAGCTTAGGAGGGACTGAAAAACTGTTTTTT

d_gene: TRBD2
j_gene: TRBJ2-1
v_gene: TRBV7-9
abundance: many
CDR3aa: CASSDSSGRARLNEQFF
CDR3nt: TGTGCCAGCAGCGACTCTAGCGGGAGGGCCAGATTGAATGAGCAGTTCTTC

d_gene: TRBD2
j_gene: TRBJ2-1
v_gene: TRBV20-1
abundance: many
CDR3aa: CSARPRSGGTIMMQFF
CDR3nt: TGCAGTGCTAGACCCCGTTCGGGAGGGACGATAATGATGCAGTTCTTC

d_gene: .
j_gene: TRBJ2-3
v_gene: TRBV2
abundance: many
CDR3aa: CASSRQASTDTQYF
CDR3nt: TGTGCCAGCAGCCGACAGGCGTCCACAGATACGCAGTATTTT

d_gene: .
j_gene: TRBJ2-2
v_gene: TRBV12-3/TRBV12-4
abundance: many
CDR3aa: CASSATLAGELFF
CDR3nt: TGTGCCAGCAGTGCCACCCTGGCTGGGGAGCTGTTTTTT

d_gene: TRBD1
j_gene: TRBJ2-5
v_gene: TRBV20-1
abundance: many
CDR3aa: CSAGGQGPETQYF
CDR3nt: TGCAGTGCTGGAGGACAGGGGCCAGAGACCCAGTACTTC

d_gene: TRBD2
j_gene: TRBJ2-1
v_gene: TRBV14
abundance: few
CDR3aa: CASSRRSGGSYNEQFF
CDR3nt: TGTGCCAGCAGCCGCCGTAGCGGGGGGTCCTACAATGAGCAGTTCTTC

d_gene: .
j_gene: TRBJ2-7
v_gene: TRBV7-2
abundance: many
CDR3aa: CASSLALSGPAYEQYF
CDR3nt: TGTGCCAGCAGCTTAGCGCTTTCAGGACCAGCCTACGAGCAGTACTTC

d_gene: .
j_gene: TRBJ2-3
v_gene: TRBV24-1
abundance: .
CDR3aa: CATGRWGTQYF
CDR3nt: TGTGCCACCGGCCGCTGGGGTACGCAGTATTTT

d_gene: TRBD1
j_gene: TRBJ1-2
v_gene: TRBV24-1
abundance: few
CDR3aa: CATSDHGQVSGYTF
CDR3nt: TGTGCCACCAGTGATCATGGACAGGTTTCTGGCTACACCTTC

d_gene: TRBD2
j_gene: TRBJ2-7
v_gene: TRBV6-6
abundance: many
CDR3aa: CASSYLGVGGRNPYEQYF
CDR3nt: TGTGCCAGCAGTTACTTGGGGGTCGGCGGGAGAAATCCCTACGAGCAGTACTTC

d_gene: TRBD2
j_gene: TRBJ2-1
v_gene: TRBV5-6
abundance: .
CDR3aa: CASSPWTSGNHNEQFF
CDR3nt: TGTGCCAGCAGCCCGTGGACTAGCGGGAACCATAATGAGCAGTTCTTC

d_gene: TRBD2
j_gene: TRBJ2-3
v_gene: TRBV19
abundance: few
CDR3aa: CASSLIAGVTDTQYF
CDR3nt: TGTGCCAGTAGTCTTATAGCGGGAGTTACAGATACGCAGTATTTT

d_gene: .
j_gene: TRBJ1-1
v_gene: TRBV18
abundance: .
CDR3aa: CASSPREATEAFF
CDR3nt: TGTGCCAGCTCACCACGGGAAGCCACTGAAGCTTTCTTT

d_gene: .
j_gene: TRBJ2-3
v_gene: TRBV20-1
abundance: many
CDR3aa: CSARLLAGGRYTDTQYF
CDR3nt: TGCAGTGCTAGACTACTAGCAGGAGGGCGATACACAGATACGCAGTATTTT

d_gene: TRBD1
j_gene: TRBJ1-2
v_gene: TRBV5-8
abundance: many
CDR3aa: CASSRDSGYGYTF
CDR3nt: TGTGCCAGCAGCCGGGACAGTGGCTATGGCTACACCTTC

d_gene: .
j_gene: TRBJ2-1
v_gene: TRBV19
abundance: many
CDR3aa: CASSIKSGGGNEQFF
CDR3nt: TGTGCCAGTAGTATCAAAAGCGGAGGCGGCAATGAGCAGTTCTTC

d_gene: .
j_gene: TRBJ2-1
v_gene: TRBV11-2
abundance: many
CDR3aa: CASSSLNEQFF
CDR3nt: TGTGCCAGCAGCTCACTAAATGAGCAGTTCTTC

d_gene: .
j_gene: TRBJ2-3
v_gene: TRBV4-1
abundance: many
CDR3aa: CASSQGLRGPLTDTQYF
CDR3nt: TGCGCCAGCAGCCAAGGGCTTCGGGGGCCACTCACAGATACGCAGTATTTT

d_gene: .
j_gene: TRBJ2-6
v_gene: TRBV10-2
abundance: .
CDR3aa: CASSESGRTSGANVLTF
CDR3nt: TGCGCCAGCAGTGAGTCTGGACGGACTTCTGGGGCCAACGTCCTGACTTTC

d_gene: .
j_gene: TRBJ1-1
v_gene: TRBV14
abundance: .
CDR3aa: CASSPYPNTEAFF
CDR3nt: TGTGCCAGCAGCCCATACCCGAACACTGAAGCTTTCTTT

d_gene: .
j_gene: TRBJ1-4
v_gene: TRBV19
abundance: .
CDR3aa: CASSIATTGGPNQKLFF
CDR3nt: TGTGCCAGTAGTATCGCCACAACCGGGGGGCCTAATCAAAAACTGTTTTTT

d_gene: .
j_gene: TRBJ1-5
v_gene: TRBV6-1
abundance: many
CDR3aa: CASSYGFNQPQHF
CDR3nt: TGTGCCAGCAGTTACGGCTTCAATCAGCCCCAGCATTTT

d_gene: .
j_gene: TRBJ1-6
v_gene: TRBV10-3
abundance: few
CDR3aa: CAISESIPGDSPLHF
CDR3nt: TGTGCCATCAGTGAGTCAATTCCGGGTGACTCACCCCTCCACTTT

d_gene: .
j_gene: TRBJ1-5
v_gene: TRBV6-1
abundance: few
CDR3aa: CATKGTGGQPQHF
CDR3nt: TGTGCCACTAAGGGTACAGGTGGACAGCCCCAGCATTTT

d_gene: .
j_gene: TRBJ2-2
v_gene: TRBV2
abundance: many
CDR3aa: CASRRDSGYTGELFF
CDR3nt: TGTGCCAGCAGAAGAGATAGCGGTTACACCGGGGAGCTGTTTTTT

d_gene: .
j_gene: TRBJ1-1
v_gene: TRBV6-6
abundance: .
CDR3aa: CASSYSGGGVVNTEAFF
CDR3nt: TGTGCCAGCAGTTACTCGGGGGGTGGGGTCGTCAACACTGAAGCTTTCTTT

d_gene: .
j_gene: TRBJ2-3
v_gene: TRBV19
abundance: many
CDR3aa: CASSRWEESDTQYF
CDR3nt: TGTGCCAGTAGTCGGTGGGAAGAGTCAGATACGCAGTATTTT

d_gene: .
j_gene: TRBJ1-4
v_gene: TRBV18
abundance: .
CDR3aa: CASSLGRSTGEKLFF
CDR3nt: TGTGCCAGCTCACTCGGACGCTCTACGGGGGAAAAACTGTTTTTT

d_gene: .
j_gene: TRBJ1-1
v_gene: TRBV14
abundance: .
CDR3aa: CASSQDFPGVAEAFF
CDR3nt: TGTGCCAGCAGCCAAGATTTTCCCGGGGTCGCTGAAGCTTTCTTT